Described below is a single TCR beta chain sequence and its context. The record originates from a study of T-cell memory formation after mild COVID-19. V lost 1 base, J lost 9 bases, and 16 bases lay in between. The CDR3 consists of 15 residues. TCRdb processed the 5' RACE reads anew with MiXCR; each CDR3 protein has one entry. Of a few hundred thousand distinct CDR3 sequences in the sample, 24% were seen once. This chain connects TRBV12-3 or TRBV12-4 to TRBJ1-5; a possible D gene is TRBD1 (5 bases). Sequencing was done on a sample of PBMCs or a T cell subset sorted from them (not recorded which). The receptor's source is an adult woman who had mild COVID-19 (a few samples of this study predate the infection). Cell type and time point are not known. The CDR3 DNA is TGTGCCAGCAGTTTAGATTCGTCAGGGTCTGGGCCCCAGCATTTT. Amino acid sequence: CASSLDSSGSGPQHF.